The entry below describes one T cell receptor (beta chain). Investigators took RNA and DNA out together from approximately 22-30 mg of unsorted bulk tissue. The authors sampled five separate regions per tumor. Trimming removed 2 bases at V and 7 bases at J, with 19 bases between. This CDR3 comprises 15 residues. Germline CDR1 SGHRS, CDR2 YFSETQ. The source of the sample is a study of tumor-infiltrating lymphocytes in primary liver carcinoma. Production of TCR beta cDNA used roughly 0.55 ug total RNA together with a constant-region primer. Researchers made the TCR beta libraries by running three nested multiplex PCR rounds with slightly modified ARM-PCR. A C-beta reverse primer was combined with TRBV1-TRBV30 forward primers in the first two PCR rounds, and each round had roughly 9 cycles. TCRdb re-derived calls from the multiplex PCR reads in MiXCR, one entry per CDR3 protein. The sample holds about 130,000 distinct CDR3 sequences, 60% to 75% seen once.

The chain links TRBV5-1 to TRBJ2-7; tentatively, D is TRBD1 (5 bases). Sequences were obtained from liver tumor tissue from sampling region 3. Subset noted: tumor region T3, left-lateral pole. The sequence was obtained from a woman in her sixties or seventies with primary liver carcinoma and hepatitis B virus infection. The CDR3 is CASSFLGASGQEQYF. The CDR3 coding sequence is TGCGCCAGCAGCTTCCTTGGGGCATCGGGTCAGGAGCAGTACTTC. Based on the CDR3 plus reference TRBV5-1 and TRBJ2-7, the full variable domain is KAGVTQTPRYLIKTRGQQVTLSCSPISGHRSVSWYQQTPGQGLQFLFEYFSETQRNKGNFPGRFSGRQFSNSRSEMNVSTLELGDSALYLCASSFLGASGQEQYFGPGTRLTVT.